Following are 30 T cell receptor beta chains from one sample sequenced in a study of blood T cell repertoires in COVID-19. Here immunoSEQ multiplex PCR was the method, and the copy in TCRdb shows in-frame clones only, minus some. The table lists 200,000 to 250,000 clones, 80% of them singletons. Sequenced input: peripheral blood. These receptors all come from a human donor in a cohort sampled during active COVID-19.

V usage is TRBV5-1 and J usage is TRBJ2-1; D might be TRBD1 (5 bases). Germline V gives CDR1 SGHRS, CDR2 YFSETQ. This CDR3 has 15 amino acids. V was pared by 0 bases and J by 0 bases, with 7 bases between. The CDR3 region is CASSLGGLSYNEQFF. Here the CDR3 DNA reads TGCGCCAGCAGCTTGGGGGGCCTCTCCTACAATGAGCAGTTCTTC.

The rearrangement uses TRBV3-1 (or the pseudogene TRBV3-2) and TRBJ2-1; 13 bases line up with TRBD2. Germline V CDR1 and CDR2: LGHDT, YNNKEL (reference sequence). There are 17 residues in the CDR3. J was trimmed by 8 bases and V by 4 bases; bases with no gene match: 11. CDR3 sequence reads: CASSPGQLAGGGDEQFF. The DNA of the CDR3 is TGTGCCAGCAGCCCAGGACAACTAGCGGGAGGGGGGGATGAGCAGTTCTTC.

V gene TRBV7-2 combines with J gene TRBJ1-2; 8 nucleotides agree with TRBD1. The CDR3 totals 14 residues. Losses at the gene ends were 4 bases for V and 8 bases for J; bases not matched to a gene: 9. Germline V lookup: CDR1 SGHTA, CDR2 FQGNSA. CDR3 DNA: TGTGCCAGCAGCTGGCAGACAGGGGAAGAGGGCTACACCTTC. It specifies CASSWQTGEEGYTF.

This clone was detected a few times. This CDR3 is CASSLNRADTQYF. The CDR3 nucleotides are TGTGCCAGCAGCCTAAACAGGGCAGATACGCAGTATTTT. The chain employs TRBV6-4 and TRBJ2-3; possible D gene TRBD1, 6 bases. This CDR3 comprises 13 residues. V was trimmed by 6 bases and J by 4 bases, leaving 11 bases between them. CDR1 and CDR2 from the germline V gene are MRHNA and SNTAGT.

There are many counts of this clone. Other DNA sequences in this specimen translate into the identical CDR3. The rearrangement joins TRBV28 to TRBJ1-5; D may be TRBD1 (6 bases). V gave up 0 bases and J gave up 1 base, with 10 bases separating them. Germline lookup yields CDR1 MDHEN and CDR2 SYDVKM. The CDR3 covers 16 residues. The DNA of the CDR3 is TGTGCCAGCAGTTTATGGGGGGCCTCAAGCAATCAGCCCCAGCATTTT. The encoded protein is CASSLWGASSNQPQHF.

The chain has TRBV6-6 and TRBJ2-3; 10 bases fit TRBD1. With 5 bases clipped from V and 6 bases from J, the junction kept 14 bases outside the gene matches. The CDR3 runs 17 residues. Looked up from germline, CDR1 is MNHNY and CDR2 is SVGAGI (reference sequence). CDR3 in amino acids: CASSLTPGQGSSDTQYF. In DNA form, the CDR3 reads TGTGCCAGCAGTCTAACCCCGGGACAGGGGTCTTCGGATACGCAGTATTTT.

The CDR3 reads CSVEPGLNYGYTF. The CDR3 DNA is TGCAGCGTCGAACCGGGACTGAACTATGGCTACACCTTC. V usage is TRBV29-1 and J usage is TRBJ1-2, with D possibly matching TRBD1 (5 bases). The length of the CDR3 is 13 residues. Germline V CDR1 and CDR2: SQVTM, ANQGSEA. The germline V and J ends were trimmed by 6 bases and 2 bases, with 13 bases remaining between them.

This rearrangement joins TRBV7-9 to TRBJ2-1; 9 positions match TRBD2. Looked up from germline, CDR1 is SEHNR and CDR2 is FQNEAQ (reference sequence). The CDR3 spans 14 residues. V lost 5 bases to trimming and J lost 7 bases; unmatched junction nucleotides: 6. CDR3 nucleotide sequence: TGTGCCAGCAGCCCTAGCGGGATATATAATGAGCAGTTCTTC. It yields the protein CASSPSGIYNEQFF.

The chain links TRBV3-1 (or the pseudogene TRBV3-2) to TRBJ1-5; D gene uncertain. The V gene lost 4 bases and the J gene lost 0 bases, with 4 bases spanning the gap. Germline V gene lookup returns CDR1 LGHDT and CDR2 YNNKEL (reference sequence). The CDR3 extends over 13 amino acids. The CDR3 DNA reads TGTGCCAGCAGCCCAGGTAGCAATCAGCCCCAGCATTTT. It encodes CASSPGSNQPQHF.

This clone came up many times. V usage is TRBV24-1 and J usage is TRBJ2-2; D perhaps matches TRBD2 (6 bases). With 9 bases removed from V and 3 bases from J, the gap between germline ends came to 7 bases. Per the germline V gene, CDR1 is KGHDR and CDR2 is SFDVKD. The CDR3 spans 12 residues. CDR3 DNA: TGTGCCACCGGAGGGGACACCGGGGAGCTGTTTTTT. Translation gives CATGGDTGELFF.

CDR3 in DNA: TGCGCCAGCAGCCAAGATGGGGGAGGGGAGGAAACTGAAGCTTTCTTT. It yields the protein CASSQDGGGEETEAFF. The chain combines TRBV4-1 with TRBJ1-1, with D perhaps TRBD1 (5 bases). Germline-derived CDR1 and CDR2 are MGHRA and YSYEKL. The CDR3 consists of 16 residues. Between the trimmed V and J ends, which lost 0 bases and 5 bases, there was a span of 16 bases.

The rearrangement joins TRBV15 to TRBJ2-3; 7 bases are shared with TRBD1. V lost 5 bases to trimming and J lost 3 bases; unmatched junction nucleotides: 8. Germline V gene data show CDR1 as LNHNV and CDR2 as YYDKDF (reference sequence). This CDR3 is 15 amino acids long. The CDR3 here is CATSLDRESTDTQYF. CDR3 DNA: TGTGCCACCAGCCTTGACAGGGAGTCGACAGATACGCAGTATTTT.

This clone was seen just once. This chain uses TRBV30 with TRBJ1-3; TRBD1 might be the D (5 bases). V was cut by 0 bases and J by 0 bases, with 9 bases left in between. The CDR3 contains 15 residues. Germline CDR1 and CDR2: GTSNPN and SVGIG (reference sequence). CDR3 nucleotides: TGTGCCTGGAGTGTAAGGGGCAACTCTGGAAACACCATATATTTT. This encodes CAWSVRGNSGNTIYF.

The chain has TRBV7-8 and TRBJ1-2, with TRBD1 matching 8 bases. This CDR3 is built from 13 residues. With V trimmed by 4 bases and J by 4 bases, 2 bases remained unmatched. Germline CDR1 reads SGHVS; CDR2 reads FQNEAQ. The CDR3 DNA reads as TGTGCCAGCAGCTCAGGGGGCGCCTATGGCTACACCTTC. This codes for CASSSGGAYGYTF.

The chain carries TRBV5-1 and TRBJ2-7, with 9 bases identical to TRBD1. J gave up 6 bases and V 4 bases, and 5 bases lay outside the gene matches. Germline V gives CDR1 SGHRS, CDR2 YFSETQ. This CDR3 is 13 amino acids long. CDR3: CASSPGTGFEQYF. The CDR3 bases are TGCGCCAGCAGCCCGGGGACAGGGTTCGAGCAGTACTTC.

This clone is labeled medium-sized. This chain's CDR3 is CSVEEEGTNEKLFF. Written as DNA, the CDR3 is TGCAGCGTTGAAGAGGAGGGTACTAATGAAAAACTGTTTTTT. V and J are TRBV29-1 and TRBJ1-4; D remains ambiguous. Per the germline V gene, CDR1 is SQVTM and CDR2 is ANQGSEA. With 0 bases removed from V and 2 bases from J, the gap between germline ends came to 7 bases. There are 14 residues in the CDR3.

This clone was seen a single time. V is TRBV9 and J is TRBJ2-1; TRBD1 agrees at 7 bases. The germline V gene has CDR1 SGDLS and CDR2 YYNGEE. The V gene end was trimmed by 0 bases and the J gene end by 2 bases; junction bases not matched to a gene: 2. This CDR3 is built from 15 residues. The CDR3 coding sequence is TGTGCCAGCAGCGTAGCAGGGACAGCCTACAATGAGCAGTTCTTC. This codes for CASSVAGTAYNEQFF.

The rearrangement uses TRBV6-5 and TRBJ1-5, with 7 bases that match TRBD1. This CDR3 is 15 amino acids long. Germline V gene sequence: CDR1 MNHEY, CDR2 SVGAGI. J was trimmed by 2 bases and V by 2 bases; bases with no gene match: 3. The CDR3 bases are TGTGCCAGCAGTTACGGAGGGGGCGGCAATCAGCCCCAGCATTTT. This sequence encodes CASSYGGGGNQPQHF.

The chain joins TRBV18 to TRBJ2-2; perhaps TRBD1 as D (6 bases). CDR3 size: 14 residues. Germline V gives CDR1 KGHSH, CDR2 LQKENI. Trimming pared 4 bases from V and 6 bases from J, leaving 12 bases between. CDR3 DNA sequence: TGTGCCAGCTCACTAAAACAGGGCGCCGGGGAGCTGTTTTTT. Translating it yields CASSLKQGAGELFF.

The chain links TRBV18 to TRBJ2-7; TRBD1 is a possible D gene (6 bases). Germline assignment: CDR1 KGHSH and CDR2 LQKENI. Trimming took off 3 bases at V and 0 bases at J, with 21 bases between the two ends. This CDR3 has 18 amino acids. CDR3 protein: CASSPLPTGSGRSYEQYF. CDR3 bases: TGTGCCAGCTCACCCCTACCCACAGGGTCCGGTCGCTCCTACGAGCAGTACTTC.

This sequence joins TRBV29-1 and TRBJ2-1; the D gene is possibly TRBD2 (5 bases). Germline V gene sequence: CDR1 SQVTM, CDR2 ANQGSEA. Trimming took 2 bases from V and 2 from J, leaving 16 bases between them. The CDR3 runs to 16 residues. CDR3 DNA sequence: TGCAGCGTTGAATGGGTCGAGCGGAGGACCTACAATGAGCAGTTCTTC. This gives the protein CSVEWVERRTYNEQFF.

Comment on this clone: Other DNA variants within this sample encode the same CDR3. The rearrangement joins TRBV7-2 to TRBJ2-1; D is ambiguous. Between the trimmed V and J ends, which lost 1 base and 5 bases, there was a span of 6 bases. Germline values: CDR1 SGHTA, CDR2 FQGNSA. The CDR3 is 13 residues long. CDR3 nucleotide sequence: TGTGCCAGCAGCTTAGGTCCCAACAATGAGCAGTTCTTC. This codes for CASSLGPNNEQFF.

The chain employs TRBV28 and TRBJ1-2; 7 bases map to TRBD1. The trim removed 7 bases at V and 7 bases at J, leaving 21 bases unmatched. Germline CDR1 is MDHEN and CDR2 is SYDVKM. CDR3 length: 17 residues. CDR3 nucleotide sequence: TGTGCCAGCACTACGTATCCCCCTACAGGGGAAGGAGGTGGCTACACCTTC. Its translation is CASTTYPPTGEGGGYTF.

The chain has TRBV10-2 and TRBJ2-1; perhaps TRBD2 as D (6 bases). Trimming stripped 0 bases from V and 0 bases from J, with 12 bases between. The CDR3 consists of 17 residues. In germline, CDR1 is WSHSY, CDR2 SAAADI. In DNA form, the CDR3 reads TGCGCCAGCAGTGAGTCGGGCGGGACGAGCTCCTACAATGAGCAGTTCTTC. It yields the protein CASSESGGTSSYNEQFF.

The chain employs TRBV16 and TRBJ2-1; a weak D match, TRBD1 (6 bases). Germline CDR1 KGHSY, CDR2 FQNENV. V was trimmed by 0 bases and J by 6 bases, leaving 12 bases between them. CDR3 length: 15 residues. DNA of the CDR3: TGTGCCAGCAGCCAATCGACAGGTTCCATCAATGAGCAGTTCTTC. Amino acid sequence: CASSQSTGSINEQFF.

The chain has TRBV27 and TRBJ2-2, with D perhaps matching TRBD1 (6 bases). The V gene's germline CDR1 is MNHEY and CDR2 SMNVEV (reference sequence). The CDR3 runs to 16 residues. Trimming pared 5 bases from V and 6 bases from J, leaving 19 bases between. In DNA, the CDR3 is TGTGCCAGCAGTGCCAGCACAGGGACGGTAGCCGGGGAGCTGTTTTTT. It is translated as CASSASTGTVAGELFF.

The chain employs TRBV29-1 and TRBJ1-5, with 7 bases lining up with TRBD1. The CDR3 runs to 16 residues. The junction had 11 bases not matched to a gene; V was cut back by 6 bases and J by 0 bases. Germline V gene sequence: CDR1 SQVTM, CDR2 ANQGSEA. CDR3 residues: CSVSTGAAYSNQPQHF. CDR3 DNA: TGCAGCGTATCAACAGGGGCCGCATATAGCAATCAGCCCCAGCATTTT.

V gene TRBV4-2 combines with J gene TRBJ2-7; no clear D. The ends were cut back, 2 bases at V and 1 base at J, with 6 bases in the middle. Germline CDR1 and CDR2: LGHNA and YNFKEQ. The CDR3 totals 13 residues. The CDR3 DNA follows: TGTGCCAGCAGCCAATCGTCTTCCTACGAGCAGTACTTC. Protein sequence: CASSQSSSYEQYF.

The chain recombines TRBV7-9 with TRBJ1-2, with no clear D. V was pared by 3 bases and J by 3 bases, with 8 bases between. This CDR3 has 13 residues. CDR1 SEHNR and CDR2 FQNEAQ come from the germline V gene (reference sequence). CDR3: CASSFPSYYGYTF. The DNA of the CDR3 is TGTGCCAGCAGCTTCCCCTCCTACTATGGCTACACCTTC.

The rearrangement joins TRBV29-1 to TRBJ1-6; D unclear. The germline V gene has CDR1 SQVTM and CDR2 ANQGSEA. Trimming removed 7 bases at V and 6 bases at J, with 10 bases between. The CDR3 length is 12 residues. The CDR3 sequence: CSATIGNSPLHF. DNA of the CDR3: TGCAGCGCCACTATAGGTAATTCACCCCTCCACTTT.